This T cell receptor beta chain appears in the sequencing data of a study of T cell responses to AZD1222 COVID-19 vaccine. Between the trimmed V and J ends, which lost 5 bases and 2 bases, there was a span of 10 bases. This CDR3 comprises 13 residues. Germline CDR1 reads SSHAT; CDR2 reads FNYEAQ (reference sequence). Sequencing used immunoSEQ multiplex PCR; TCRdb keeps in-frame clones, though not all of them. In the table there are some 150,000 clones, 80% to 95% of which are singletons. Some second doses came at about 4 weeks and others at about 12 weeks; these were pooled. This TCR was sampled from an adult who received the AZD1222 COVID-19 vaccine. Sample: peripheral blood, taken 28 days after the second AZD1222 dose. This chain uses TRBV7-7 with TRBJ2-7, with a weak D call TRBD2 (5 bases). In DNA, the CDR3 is TGTGCCAGCAGCCCCCCCGGGGCCTACGAGCAGTACTTC. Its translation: CASSPPGAYEQYF.